The clone carrying this T cell receptor (beta chain) appeared a few times. The CDR3 is 14 amino acids. The germline V gene encodes CDR1 SGHRS and CDR2 YFSETQ. The germline V and J ends were trimmed by 3 bases and 1 base, with 10 bases remaining between them. The donors were adults (healthy and HIV-negative) with no recent acute infections or vaccinations. This table comes from immunoSEQ multiplex PCR, and its TCRdb copy is limited to in-frame clones, with some not included. The sample contains 500,000 to 650,000 clones, around 77% of which appear only once. This sample is drawn from a study of shared clonotypes between healthy human individuals.

Sequencing was performed on PBMCs. The V gene is TRBV5-1, the J gene TRBJ1-1; the D is unclear. The receptor was isolated from a woman between 35 and 50 years old in good health. Some clones in this sample may be carry-over from other donors' samples. The CDR3 sequence is CASSSRVTNTEAFF. The CDR3 region has the DNA TGCGCCAGCAGCTCGAGGGTTACGAACACTGAAGCTTTCTTT.